Presented here are 27 T cell receptor beta chains from one specimen sequenced in a study of vaccination and CD4 T cells after COVID-19 (dated by TCRdb to 2022 to 2024). Their cognate antigens are unknown. This specimen's treatment or condition label, interpreted: roughly 10-day PBMC culture with coronavirus spike peptide pools or control peptides (ViraFEST assay). Library generation was performed with PCR. The sequencer was an Illumina iSeq 100. TCR sequencing of DNA from cultured CD4+ T cells used the Oncomine TCR Beta short-read assay at the Johns Hopkins FTIC core. The public reads were reprocessed in TCRdb via fastp at Q25 and MiXCR, keeping in-frame beta chains. Each entry is one CDR3 protein sequence, shown with its most common DNA and genes. In all, the sample holds about 2,100 distinct CDR3 sequences, and 25% to 30% of those were seen once. The biggest ten clones account for approximately 26% of the sample.

The source material was CD4+ T cells from blood, cultured in vitro, sampled after SARS-CoV-2 vaccination. The source of these receptors is a human donor who had recovered from COVID-19.

This chain connects TRBV7-3 to TRBJ2-1, with 8 bases that match TRBD1. The V and J ends lost 8 bases and 0 bases, in that order; junction bases with no gene match: 9. Germline V gives CDR1 SGHTA, CDR2 FQGTGA. This CDR3 has 16 amino acids. CDR3 sequence reads: CASPPRGQSSYNEQFF. Written as DNA, the CDR3 is TGTGCCAGCCCCCCCAGGGGGCAGAGCTCCTACAATGAGCAGTTCTTC.

This clonotype counts as medium-sized (0.01 to 0.1%). J is TRBJ2-7 and V is TRBV28; 10 bases map to TRBD1. Germline V gene sequence: CDR1 MDHEN, CDR2 SYDVKM. This CDR3 is 13 amino acids long. Trimming removed 10 bases from V and 5 bases from J; junction bases left unmatched: 8. CDR3 sequence: CATRGQGPHEQYF. As DNA, the CDR3 is TGTGCCACCCGGGGACAGGGGCCACACGAGCAGTACTTC.

The chain uses TRBV28 and TRBJ2-3; D gene uncertain. Germline assignment: CDR1 MDHEN and CDR2 SYDVKM. The CDR3 is 12 residues long. Deletions cut 5 bases from V and 3 bases from J, with 6 bases between. CDR3 sequence reads: CASSGSTDTQYF. The DNA for the CDR3 is TGTGCCAGCAGTGGCTCTACAGATACGCAGTATTTT.

The V call is TRBV5-5, the J call TRBJ1-6, with 12 bases fitting TRBD1. Per the germline V gene, CDR1 is SGHKS and CDR2 is YYEKEE (reference sequence). The V and J ends lost 5 bases and 9 bases, in that order; junction bases with no gene match: 6. The CDR3 contains 15 residues. The CDR3 protein is CASSRDRGQGSPLHF. The CDR3 DNA reads as TGTGCCAGCAGTCGGGACAGGGGGCAGGGTTCACCCCTCCACTTT.

This clonotype was seen a handful of times. The rearrangement joins TRBV7-9 to TRBJ2-3; perhaps TRBD1 as D (7 bases). CDR1 is SEHNR, CDR2 FQNEAQ, per germline (reference sequence). The CDR3 totals 14 residues. The ends were cut back, 6 bases at V and 6 bases at J, with 16 bases in the middle. This CDR3 is CASSQQGGSDTQYF. The DNA of the CDR3 is TGTGCCAGCAGTCAGCAGGGGGGTTCGGATACGCAGTATTTT.

Relative to its sample, this clonotype is medium-sized (0.01 to 0.1%). The gene calls are TRBV20-1 and TRBJ2-5; 15 positions agree with TRBD2. The V segment lost 2 bases and the J segment 7 bases; nucleotides outside the gene matches: 8. CDR1 is DFQATT, CDR2 SNEGSKA, per germline (reference sequence). The CDR3 covers 16 residues. CDR3 in DNA: TGCAGTGCTAGACCGCGGACTAGCGGGGGGGCCTCGACCCAGTACTTC. Translated: CSARPRTSGGASTQYF.

This clonotype is large. The genes are TRBV20-1 and TRBJ1-5, with 9 bases fitting TRBD1. The CDR3 totals 16 residues. Germline CDR1 is DFQATT and CDR2 is SNEGSKA (reference sequence). The V and J ends lost 0 bases and 6 bases, in that order; junction bases with no gene match: 9. This chain's CDR3 is CSAREPGQGGLQPQHF. The CDR3 region has the DNA TGCAGTGCTAGAGAACCGGGACAGGGAGGGCTTCAGCCCCAGCATTTT.

V and J are TRBV4-1 and TRBJ1-2; D call uncertain. The length of the CDR3 is 11 residues. Germline V gene sequence: CDR1 MGHRA, CDR2 YSYEKL. Trimming removed 1 base from V and 8 bases from J, with 5 bases in between. CDR3 sequence reads: CASSQGGGYTF. CDR3 sequence (DNA): TGCGCCAGCAGCCAAGGTGGAGGCTACACCTTC.

This clonotype was found a few times. The rearrangement links TRBV20-1 to TRBJ1-2; no reliable D call. V was pared by 0 bases and J by 1 base, with 9 bases between. The CDR3 length is 14 residues. Germline V CDR1 and CDR2: DFQATT, SNEGSKA (reference sequence). CDR3 sequence reads: CSARERGFNYGYTF. The DNA of the CDR3 is TGCAGTGCTAGAGAACGGGGATTTAACTATGGCTACACCTTC.

This CDR3 is CSAPGLAGAGNEQFF. The DNA for the CDR3 is TGCAGTGCGCCGGGACTAGCGGGGGCGGGCAATGAGCAGTTCTTC. The V call is TRBV20-1, the J call TRBJ2-1, with 14 bases lining up with TRBD2. V shed 6 bases and J 6 bases; nucleotides not matched to a gene: 7. Germline V CDR1 and CDR2: DFQATT, SNEGSKA (reference sequence). The CDR3 is made up of 15 amino acids.

The chain links TRBV5-5 to TRBJ1-2; perhaps TRBD1 as D (6 bases). Trimming took 5 bases from V and 2 from J, leaving 10 bases between them. Germline CDR1 reads SGHKS; CDR2 reads YYEKEE (reference sequence). This CDR3 is 13 amino acids long. CDR3 residues: CASRKTGNYGYTF. CDR3 DNA sequence: TGTGCCAGCAGGAAAACAGGGAACTATGGCTACACCTTC.

In its sample, this clonotype was seen once. The rearrangement joins TRBV5-1 to TRBJ1-6, with 7 bases lining up with TRBD1. The trim removed 4 bases at V and 6 bases at J, leaving 7 bases unmatched. This CDR3 spans 15 amino acids. Germline V gene lookup returns CDR1 SGHRS and CDR2 YFSETQ. The CDR3 bases are TGCGCCAGCAGCACCGGGGACAGTCTTAATTCACCCCTCCACTTT. Translating it yields CASSTGDSLNSPLHF.

Judged by abundance, this clonotype is large. This chain joins TRBV5-1 and TRBJ2-5, with D tentatively TRBD2 (6 bases). The germline V gene has CDR1 SGHRS and CDR2 YFSETQ. This CDR3 is 15 amino acids long. Trimming took off 0 bases at V and 1 base at J, with 10 bases between the two ends. CDR3 amino acids: CASSLAGGVQETQYF. The CDR3 nucleotides are TGCGCCAGCAGCTTGGCGGGCGGGGTCCAAGAGACCCAGTACTTC.

This clonotype was observed a handful of times. The genes are TRBV2 and TRBJ2-3; TRBD2 aligns across 12 bases. V gave up 5 bases and J gave up 0 bases; unmatched junction bases: 6. CDR1 and CDR2 from the germline V gene are SNHLY and FYNNEI. CDR3 length: 17 residues. The DNA for the CDR3 is TGTGCCAGCAGTCGTTGGACTAGCGGGGAGAGCACAGATACGCAGTATTTT. This gives the protein CASSRWTSGESTDTQYF.

This clonotype is medium-sized by share. This sequence joins TRBV4-2 and TRBJ2-5; 8 bases are a match to TRBD2. The germline V gene encodes CDR1 LGHNA and CDR2 YNFKEQ. J lost 1 base, V lost 2 bases, and 3 bases had no gene match. There are 15 residues in the CDR3. CDR3 amino acids: CASSQTSGVQETQYF. CDR3 sequence (DNA): TGTGCCAGCAGCCAAACTAGCGGCGTCCAAGAGACCCAGTACTTC.

By share of the sample, this clonotype is large. CDR3 amino acids: CASSGGAYEQYF. CDR3 nucleotide sequence: TGTGCCAGTAGCGGGGGCGCCTACGAGCAGTACTTC. The rearrangement uses TRBV19 and TRBJ2-7, with D tentatively TRBD1 or TRBD2 (6 bases each). Germline CDR1 and CDR2: LNHDA and SQIVND (reference sequence). The CDR3 has 12 amino acids. V gave up 6 bases and J gave up 2 bases, with 8 bases separating them.

The chain joins TRBV20-1 to TRBJ2-1; no reliable D call. The V end lost 3 bases, the J end lost 10 bases, and 28 bases lay between the germline ends. The CDR3 runs 17 residues. Germline lookup yields CDR1 DFQATT and CDR2 SNEGSKA (reference sequence). The CDR3 DNA sequence: TGCAGTGCTAGGGCTATCAGTACCGATTTAACCTTAATGGAGCAGTTCTTC. As protein: CSARAISTDLTLMEQFF.

This clonotype is categorized as medium-sized. The CDR3 DNA reads TGTGCCAGCATAGGCGGGACAGGCCCCTACGAGCAGTACTTC. Protein: CASIGGTGPYEQYF. The J gene is TRBJ2-7, the V gene TRBV28; 8 nucleotides line up with TRBD1. The junction had 7 bases not matched to a gene; V was cut back by 7 bases and J by 2 bases. The CDR3 runs to 14 residues. Germline assignment: CDR1 MDHEN and CDR2 SYDVKM.

Relative to its sample, this clonotype is large. The V call is TRBV7-2, the J call TRBJ1-1; D gene uncertain. Germline assignment: CDR1 SGHTA and CDR2 FQGNSA. Trimming removed 1 base at V and 10 bases at J, with 13 bases between. CDR3 length: 13 residues. In DNA form, the CDR3 reads TGTGCCAGCAGCTTAGAGGTCCCATTTACAGCTTTCTTT. As protein: CASSLEVPFTAFF.

This clonotype is judged large. The chain employs TRBV6-1 and TRBJ1-2; TRBD1 agrees at 7 bases. The CDR3 contains 14 residues. The germline V gene encodes CDR1 MNHNS and CDR2 SASEGT. V gave up 8 bases and J gave up 4 bases; unmatched junction bases: 10. The CDR3 nucleotides are TGTGCCAGCCTTACCTTCACAGGGGCCTATGGCTACACCTTC. Its protein is CASLTFTGAYGYTF.

J is TRBJ2-5 and V is TRBV5-5, with 9 bases fitting TRBD2. Germline assignment: CDR1 SGHKS and CDR2 YYEKEE (reference sequence). The CDR3 spans 14 residues. J lost 5 bases, V lost 7 bases, and 9 bases had no gene match. The CDR3 DNA follows: TGTGCCAGCGACCGCGGGGGGGCGGGCGAGACCCAGTACTTC. Amino acid sequence: CASDRGGAGETQYF.

This clonotype was counted between two and nine times. J is TRBJ1-6 and V is TRBV10-2; D might be TRBD1 (6 bases). CDR1 and CDR2 from the germline V gene are WSHSY and SAAADI. CDR3 length: 14 amino acids. Trimming stripped 4 bases from V and 9 bases from J, with 13 bases between. CDR3 sequence: CASSGGTRSSPLHF. The CDR3 coding sequence is TGCGCCAGCAGTGGAGGGACACGTAGTTCACCCCTCCACTTT.

This clonotype qualifies as hyperexpanded. The chain links TRBV7-2 to TRBJ1-2; D gene uncertain. Per germline, CDR1 SGHTA and CDR2 FQGNSA. V shed 5 bases and J shed 8 bases, with 12 bases lying between them. This CDR3 comprises 12 residues. The CDR3 region is CASSQDRKGYTF. Written as DNA, the CDR3 is TGTGCCAGCAGCCAAGACCGAAAGGGCTACACCTTC.

This clonotype was counted between two and nine times. The chain employs TRBV20-1 and TRBJ2-1; tentative D call: TRBD2 (6 bases). This CDR3 is 17 amino acids long. Germline V gene lookup returns CDR1 DFQATT and CDR2 SNEGSKA (reference sequence). Trimming pared 1 base from V and 4 bases from J, leaving 20 bases between. CDR3 DNA: TGCAGTGCTAGAGGTGTTAGTGGGGGGTCGATTTACAATGAGCAGTTCTTC. This translates into CSARGVSGGSIYNEQFF.

This chain joins TRBV24-1 and TRBJ2-3; D may be TRBD2 (5 bases). CDR3 length: 14 residues. Trimming took 5 bases from V and 0 from J, leaving 8 bases between them. Germline values: CDR1 KGHDR, CDR2 SFDVKD. In DNA, the CDR3 is TGTGCCACCAGTGGACGGGGTAGCACAGATACGCAGTATTTT. Translated: CATSGRGSTDTQYF.

The J gene is TRBJ1-2, the V gene TRBV2; 7 bases are shared with TRBD1. J gave up 3 bases and V 9 bases, and 4 bases lay outside the gene matches. The CDR3 has 12 amino acids. Germline V gene sequence: CDR1 SNHLY, CDR2 FYNNEI. The CDR3 is CARQGTDYGYTF. CDR3 nucleotides: TGTGCCAGACAGGGGACGGACTATGGCTACACCTTC.

This clonotype is medium-sized. The chain carries TRBV20-1 and TRBJ2-3, with TRBD2 as a possible D gene (6 bases). This CDR3 contains 14 residues. CDR1 is DFQATT and CDR2 is SNEGSKA in the germline V gene (reference sequence). Trimming removed 5 bases at V and 0 bases at J, with 12 bases between. The DNA for the CDR3 is TGCAGTGCTGGGGACTCTCCTAGCACAGATACGCAGTATTTT. It is translated as CSAGDSPSTDTQYF.